This TCR beta chain was retrieved from a study of T-cell memory formation after mild COVID-19. Overall study context: TCR clusters showed largely donor specificity. Findings of the study overall: SARS-CoV-2 specificity of second-wave clones peaking day 37 was unconfirmed. Contracting CD4+ clones sat mainly in CM and EM; CD8+ in EMRA. Some clones that responded were present in memory (sampled pre-infection), which suggests cross-reactive memory joined.

TCRdb used MiXCR to reprocess the 5' RACE reads, holding one entry per CDR3 protein. The sample records roughly 150,000 distinct CDR3 sequences, around 27% being singletons. This clonotype has only a few counts. The antigen remains unidentified. Trimming cost V 9 bases and J 2 bases; bases outside gene matches: 18. This CDR3 spans 17 amino acids. From germline, CDR1 is SNHLY and CDR2 FYNNEI. This clonotype originated in an adult woman who had mild COVID-19 (a few samples of this study predate the infection). Cell type and time point are not known. Sequenced sample: PBMCs or a T cell subset sorted from them (not recorded which). This chain connects TRBV2 to TRBJ1-2; TRBD1 agrees at 7 bases. The CDR3 protein is CARRDVGQTLPNYGYTF. CDR3 nucleotide sequence: TGTGCCAGAAGGGATGTGGGACAGACCCTTCCCAACTATGGCTACACCTTC.